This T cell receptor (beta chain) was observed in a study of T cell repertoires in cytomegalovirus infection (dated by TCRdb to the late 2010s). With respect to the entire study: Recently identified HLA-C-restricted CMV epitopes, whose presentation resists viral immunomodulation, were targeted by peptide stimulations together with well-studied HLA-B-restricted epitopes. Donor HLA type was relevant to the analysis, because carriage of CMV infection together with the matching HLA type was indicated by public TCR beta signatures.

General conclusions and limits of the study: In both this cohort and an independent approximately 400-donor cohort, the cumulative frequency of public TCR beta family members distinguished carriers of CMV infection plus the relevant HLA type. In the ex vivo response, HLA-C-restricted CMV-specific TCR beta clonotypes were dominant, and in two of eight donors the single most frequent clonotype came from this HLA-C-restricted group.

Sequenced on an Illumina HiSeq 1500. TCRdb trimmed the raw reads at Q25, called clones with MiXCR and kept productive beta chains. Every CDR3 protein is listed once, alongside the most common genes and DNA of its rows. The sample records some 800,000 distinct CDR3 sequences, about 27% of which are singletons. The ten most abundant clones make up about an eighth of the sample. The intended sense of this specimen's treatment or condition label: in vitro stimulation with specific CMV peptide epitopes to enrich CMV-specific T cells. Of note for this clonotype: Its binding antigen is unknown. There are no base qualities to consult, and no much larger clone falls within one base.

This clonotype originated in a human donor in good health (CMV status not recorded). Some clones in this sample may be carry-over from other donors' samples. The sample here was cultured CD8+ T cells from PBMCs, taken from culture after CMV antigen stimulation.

The DNA sequence follows: TGTGCCAGCAGTAACTCAGGGGAGGATACCTACGAGCAGTACTTC. It translates to CASSNSGEDTYEQYF. This sequence uses TRBV12-3 or TRBV12-4 and TRBJ2-7; the D gene assignment is perhaps TRBD1 or TRBD2, with each matching 6 bases. The CDR3 starts with the cysteine, ends with the phenylalanine, and has 15 residues. Kept here is only the CDR3 DNA, which spans 45 bases and is read in frame from base 1. V is pared back by 5 bases and J by 2 bases, with 16 bases lying between the germline termini.